This T cell receptor beta chain emerged from a study of CD8+ T cells in alopecia areata (dated by TCRdb to between 2018 and 2020). Some background on the complete study: The treated patients, all with moderate-to-severe alopecia areata, were enrolled in an open-label pilot trial of oral tofacitinib given at 5 to 10 mg twice daily. Tofacitinib was given for 6 to 18 months, followed by 6 months of follow-up off drug to assess delayed response and recurrence. The study used high-throughput TCRbeta sequencing to examine T cell clonal expansion in alopecia areata, in both the C3H/HeJ mouse model and human patients. Scalp tissue and sorted CD4+ and CD8+ peripheral blood T cells from patchy and totalis/universalis alopecia areata patients and from healthy controls were covered by human TCRbeta sequencing. Biopsies were taken from tofacitinib-treated patients at baseline and again at 4 and 24 weeks into treatment, and several of those patients also had a later scalp biopsy. Scalp clonality was compared across normal scalp (n=4), patchy alopecia areata scalp (n=8), and alopecia totalis/universalis scalp (n=8). RNA was extracted with the PAXgene miRNA kit for fixed scalp, the miRNeasy kit for PBMCs, and the RNeasy kit for mouse skin. immunoSEQ multiplex PCR using 35 Vbeta forward primers and 13 Jbeta reverse primers was used to amplify TCRbeta CDR3 regions. Broad study findings and their caveats: TCR sequences shared between patients were less clear than in mice, possibly partly because of HLA diversity in the patient population. Unlike mouse skin, which is dominated by gammadelta T cells, normal human skin has resident alphabeta T cells that are also sequenced, and this complicates analysis of the scalp TCR repertoire. Lesional scalp, especially in alopecia totalis/universalis, showed higher clonality and more expanded CD8+ clones than normal scalp, suggesting antigenic drive.

To note about this clone: Its antigen target is currently unknown. No base-level quality is on record; no much larger clone is a single base apart.

This sample's time point label indicates: baseline before oral tofacitinib. Lesional scalp punch biopsies and peripheral blood were collected from alopecia areata patients. PBMCs were isolated by density centrifugation and stained for CD3, CD4 and CD8, and CD4+ and CD8+ T cells were sorted on a FACSAria. Library creation used the immunoSEQ multiplex PCR assay. For TCR sequencing, RNA was extracted from every sample and reverse transcribed into cDNA to serve as template. First-strand cDNA was synthesized using SuperScript III with a 2:1 mix of oligo-dT and random hexamers. Amplification bias was assessed with a synthetic immune receptor repertoire, and residual bias was removed computationally. Turning to the authors' computational methods: Raw reads were preprocessed to remove errors, and CDR3 was defined by IMGT conventions from the conserved cysteine to phenylalanine. Clonality was calculated as 1 minus Shannon entropy normalized by log2 of the number of productive unique TCRs. Whether each scalp clone was CD4 or CD8 was inferred by checking scalp TCRbeta sequences against the CD4 and CD8 repertoires from sorted blood. In TCRdb, the immuneACCESS table is reduced to in-frame sequences with V and J assigned. These tables do not hold every clone; where another copy was compared, an unresolved V gene accounts for under half, and the others remain unexplained. V, J and clone size were drawn from that table, and D and trimming were deduced from the DNA. Present in this sample are more than 150,000 clones, around 55% of which were seen just once. The top ten hold roughly a fifth of the sample.

The junction shows trimming of 2 bases on V and 1 base on J, plus 14 bases between the germline ends. From the germline V gene, CDR1 is SNHLY and CDR2 is FYNNEI. The CDR3, from cysteine to phenylalanine, totals 16 residues. Only the CDR3 portion is preserved as DNA: 48 bases, with reading frame beginning at the first base. The clonotype was recovered from a human donor with alopecia areata. The material sequenced was CD8+ T cells sorted from blood, taken at week 0. This chain is built from TRBV2 and TRBJ1-2; confidence is insufficient to name the D gene. The CDR3 reads CASSETTLGSNYGYTF. The nucleotide sequence reads as follows: TGTGCCAGCAGTGAAACGACTTTGGGCAGTAACTATGGCTACACCTTC.